The 17 T cell receptor beta chains presented below share a single source sample, sequenced in a study of identical twins. TCRdb re-called the 5' RACE reads through MiXCR, storing one row per CDR3 protein. Of roughly 470,000 distinct CDR3 sequences listed, roughly an eighth are singletons. The data were also submitted as part of a second study, on yellow fever vaccine responses in identical twins.

Input material: CD4+ T cells sorted from blood. The receptor source for this set is a woman aged 18 to 35 in good health.

The J gene is TRBJ2-2, the V gene TRBV6-1; a weak D match, TRBD1 (5 bases). The CDR3 contains 15 residues. Trimming left V 5 bases short and J 4 bases short, with 14 bases between. Per germline, CDR1 MNHNS and CDR2 SASEGT. CDR3: CASSPARQSTGELFF. As DNA, the CDR3 is TGTGCCAGCAGTCCCGCTAGACAGTCCACCGGGGAGCTGTTTTTT.

The table lists this clonotype with a few counts. This chain joins TRBV3-1 and TRBJ2-3; TRBD2 matches 13 bases. The CDR3 is 17 amino acids. V shed 6 bases, J shed 1 base, and the junction held 7 bases outside the gene matches. Germline CDR1 and CDR2: LGHDT and YNNKEL (reference sequence). CDR3 sequence (DNA): TGTGCCAGCAGTCGACTAGCGGGAGGCCATGGCACAGATACGCAGTATTTT. As protein: CASSRLAGGHGTDTQYF.

This clonotype was picked up a small number of times. The rearrangement joins TRBV20-1 to TRBJ2-7; 11 bases match TRBD2. This CDR3 has 15 amino acids. J gave up 2 bases and V 2 bases, and 5 bases lay outside the gene matches. The germline CDR1 and CDR2 sequences are DFQATT and SNEGSKA (reference sequence). This CDR3 is CSARTGTSGPYEQYF. For the CDR3, the DNA is TGCAGTGCTAGAACTGGGACTAGCGGCCCCTACGAGCAGTACTTC.

The chain recombines TRBV5-1 with TRBJ2-2, with no clear D. The CDR3 sequence is 14 residues long. The V gene's germline CDR1 is SGHRS and CDR2 YFSETQ. V was clipped by 6 bases and J by 4 bases, with 13 bases between them. CDR3 region: CASTESIGTGELFF. The CDR3 DNA reads TGCGCCAGCACCGAATCGATAGGCACCGGGGAGCTGTTTTTT.

This clonotype was seen a few times. J is TRBJ2-1 and V is TRBV7-8, with a tentative D call TRBD2 (6 bases). From germline, CDR1 is SGHVS and CDR2 FQNEAQ. V gave up 2 bases and J gave up 15 bases, with 23 bases separating them. The CDR3 is made up of 15 amino acids. CDR3 DNA sequence: TGTGCCAGCAGCTTACTTAGTGCGGCTAGCGCCGTCGGGTTCTTC. It encodes CASSLLSAASAVGFF.

The chain joins TRBV20-1 to TRBJ2-2; 7 nucleotides align to TRBD2. There are 15 residues in the CDR3. The J segment lost 2 bases and the V segment lost 2 bases, leaving 5 bases of the junction unmatched. CDR1 is DFQATT and CDR2 is SNEGSKA in the germline V gene (reference sequence). The CDR3 DNA reads as TGCAGTGCTAGACGTGGGACTAAAAACACCGGGGAGCTGTTTTTT. Protein product: CSARRGTKNTGELFF.

The sample holds a few counts of this clonotype. This chain links TRBV3-1 with TRBJ2-3; 7 positions agree with TRBD1. The J segment lost 4 bases and the V segment lost 0 bases, leaving 4 bases of the junction unmatched. CDR3 length: 15 amino acids. Germline-derived CDR1 and CDR2 are LGHDT and YNNKEL (reference sequence). The CDR3 is CASSQDLRGPDTQYF. The DNA of the CDR3 is TGTGCCAGCAGCCAAGATCTTAGGGGGCCAGATACGCAGTATTTT.

The rearrangement links TRBV29-1 to TRBJ2-7, with unresolved D. The CDR3 sequence is 11 residues long. CDR1 SQVTM and CDR2 ANQGSEA come from the germline V gene. V was shortened by 7 bases and J by 7 bases, with 14 bases between the two germline ends. CDR3 protein: CSAQSADEQYF. In DNA, the CDR3 is TGCAGCGCCCAAAGTGCAGATGAGCAGTACTTC.

This chain links TRBV5-1 with TRBJ2-7; TRBD1 might be the D (6 bases). With 6 bases removed from V and 1 base from J, the gap between germline ends came to 20 bases. This CDR3 comprises 16 residues. Germline V gene sequence: CDR1 SGHRS, CDR2 YFSETQ. The DNA for the CDR3 is TGCGCCAGCAAAAATCAACAGGGCTTTAATTCCTACGAGCAGTACTTC. This gives the protein CASKNQQGFNSYEQYF.

CDR3 nucleotide sequence: TGTGCCAGCAGCCAAGGGTCCGGGGGCCCTAGCACAGATACGCAGTATTTT. Translated: CASSQGSGGPSTDTQYF. This chain uses TRBV3-1 with TRBJ2-3; D is tentatively TRBD1 or TRBD2 (6 bases each). Per the germline V gene, CDR1 is LGHDT and CDR2 is YNNKEL (reference sequence). V was trimmed by 1 base and J by 0 bases, leaving 14 bases between them. This CDR3 has 17 amino acids.

This clonotype was counted between two and nine times. The rearrangement links TRBV10-2 to TRBJ2-2; D is perhaps TRBD2 (5 bases). The germline gives CDR1 WSHSY, CDR2 SAAADI. V was trimmed by 8 bases and J by 5 bases, leaving 9 bases between them. This CDR3 is built from 12 residues. CDR3 bases: TGCGCCAGCGGGAGAGGGACCGGGGAGCTGTTTTTT. Its protein is CASGRGTGELFF.

V is TRBV5-1 and J is TRBJ2-1; D is possibly TRBD2 (6 bases). Trimming took off 5 bases at V and 4 bases at J, with 16 bases between the two ends. CDR1 is SGHRS, CDR2 YFSETQ, per germline. CDR3 length: 15 residues. CDR3 sequence: CASSRRENLYNEQFF. The CDR3 nucleotides read TGCGCCAGCAGTAGGAGGGAGAATTTATACAATGAGCAGTTCTTC. Supplemented by reference TRBV5-1 and TRBJ2-1, the full variable domain reads KAGVTQTPRYLIKTRGQQVTLSCSPISGHRSVSWYQQTPGQGLQFLFEYFSETQRNKGNFPGRFSGRQFSNSRSEMNVSTLELGDSALYLCASSRRENLYNEQFFGPGTRLTVL.

The chain links TRBV19 to TRBJ2-1; 11 bases match TRBD2. The ends lost 8 bases at V and 8 bases at J; junction bases unmatched: 8. The CDR3 is 14 amino acids. Per germline, CDR1 LNHDA and CDR2 SQIVND (reference sequence). CDR3 nucleotides: TGTGCCAGTTTTAGCGGGGGGGCCGGGCATGAGCAGTTCTTC. Its translation: CASFSGGAGHEQFF.

J is TRBJ1-2 and V is TRBV7-9, with 10 bases fitting TRBD1. The germline CDR1 and CDR2 sequences are SEHNR and FQNEAQ (reference sequence). V lost 7 bases to trimming and J lost 5 bases; unmatched junction nucleotides: 7. The CDR3 extends over 14 amino acids. CDR3 loop: CASTPTGGSYGYTF. In DNA, the CDR3 is TGTGCCAGCACTCCGACAGGGGGCAGTTATGGCTACACCTTC.

The chain couples TRBV6-2 or TRBV6-3 to TRBJ2-3; D is possibly TRBD2 (6 bases). The germline V gene encodes CDR1 MNHEY and CDR2 SVGEGT. The CDR3 totals 15 residues. V was shortened by 6 bases and J by 0 bases, with 13 bases between the two germline ends. The CDR3 region is CASSAGSTSTDTQYF. The CDR3 DNA follows: TGTGCCAGCAGCGCCGGGAGCACTAGCACAGATACGCAGTATTTT.

The chain combines TRBV4-2 with TRBJ1-2; D remains unclear. Trimming removed 0 bases at V and 4 bases at J, with 12 bases between. The CDR3 has 15 residues. CDR1 is LGHNA and CDR2 is YNFKEQ in the germline V gene. For the CDR3, the DNA is TGTGCCAGCAGCCAAGAAATTTCAGGATCCTATGGCTACACCTTC. Its translation: CASSQEISGSYGYTF.

This clonotype was observed a few times. The genes are TRBV20-1 and TRBJ2-2, with TRBD1 identical over 9 bases. CDR1 and CDR2 (germline): DFQATT, SNEGSKA (reference sequence). Trimming took 6 bases from V and 5 from J; bases not matched to a gene: 13. The CDR3 covers 16 residues. CDR3 DNA: TGCAGTGCATTGCGAACAGGGGGCGAGGTGACCGGGGAGCTGTTTTTT. The encoded protein is CSALRTGGEVTGELFF.